This T cell receptor (beta chain) was retrieved from a study of molecular identifiers for immune sequencing clone quantification. In TCRdb, the PCR reads were re-called with MiXCR into one record per CDR3 protein. The table lists nearly 650,000 distinct CDR3 sequences, around 25% of them singletons. The sequencing input was naive CD8+ T cells from blood, with Jurkat cell RNA spiked in. Indicated subset: FACS-sorted CD8+CD4-CCR7+CD45RA+ naive T cells. The receptor comes from a human donor in good health. Some libraries in this study had Jurkat cell RNA spiked in.

CDR3 sequence reads: CASTVSGGEHDTEAFF. The CDR3 DNA reads as TGTGCCAGCACCGTTTCAGGGGGAGAGCATGACACTGAAGCTTTCTTT. This rearrangement joins TRBV5-4 to TRBJ1-1; TRBD1 matches 7 bases. Looked up from germline, CDR1 is SGHNT and CDR2 is YYREEE (reference sequence). The CDR3 consists of 16 residues. V was clipped by 6 bases and J by 3 bases; unmatched bases: 14.